This TCR beta chain is from a study of T-cell memory formation after mild COVID-19. As for the study in general: Each donor largely had its own TCR clusters.

TCRdb reanalysed the 5' RACE reads using MiXCR and keeps one entry per CDR3 protein. Of approximately 340,000 distinct CDR3 sequences in the sample, roughly 15% were seen once. This clonotype was observed a handful of times. The antigen is undetermined. V was cut by 5 bases and J by 6 bases, with 12 bases left in between. Germline values: CDR1 DFQATT, CDR2 SNEGSKA (reference sequence). The CDR3 loop spans 12 amino acids. Findings of the study overall: While clones contracting from day 15 to 85 were balanced between CD4 and CD8, later expanders leaned CD4+. CD8+ contracting clones occupied EMRA, while CD4+ ones occupied mainly CM and EM. Some SARS-CoV-2-responding clones were already detected in memory before infection.

The TCR originated in a man aged 18-30 years who had mild COVID-19 (a few samples of this study predate the infection). Cell type and time point are not known. Sequenced material: PBMCs or a T cell subset sorted from them (not recorded which). The chain has TRBV20-1 and TRBJ2-3; D gene unclear. This CDR3 reads CSAPPPADTQYF. In nucleotides, the CDR3 is TGCAGTGCTCCCCCTCCGGCCGATACGCAGTATTTT.